This T cell receptor beta chain came from a study of shared clonotypes between healthy human individuals. Study outcomes and limitations: Depth was large, yet rarefaction showed that sorted-subset sequencing was incomplete. The sampled material consisted only of blood, and tissue repertoires are likely to differ.

CDR1 and CDR2 (germline): SGHTA, FQGNSA. Trimming removed 5 bases from V and 0 bases from J, with 14 bases in between. The CDR3 spans 17 residues. Into CD45RA+ naive and CD45RA-negative memory subsets, the CD4+ cells were split. About this clone: As yet, its antigen is unknown.

Sorted-subset replicate PCR reactions were performed with around 200 ng DNA, corresponding to roughly 30,000 T cell genomes. Clones were read by immunoSEQ multiplex PCR, and TCRdb kept only the in-frame ones, dropping some. Of roughly 2.4 million clones listed, under 97% are singletons. This clonotype originated in a man aged 18 to 30 in good health. The specimen was naive CD4+ T cells sorted from blood. Indicated subset: CD45RA+ positively selected. The rearrangement joins TRBV7-2 to TRBJ2-6; TRBD2 might be the D (6 bases). The CDR3 nucleotides are TGTGCCAGCAGCGCGCGGGAACTTAGCTCTGGGGCCAACGTCCTGACTTTC. It yields the protein CASSARELSSGANVLTF.